This T cell receptor (beta chain) emerged from a study of T cells in Graves' hyperthyroidism and ophthalmopathy. Study-level results: Blood shared most expanded thyroid clonotypes above 0.001. Ophthalmopathy was predicted by the model a median of 6.5 months ahead of onset.

About this clonotype: Its target is unknown.

With V trimmed by 5 bases and J by 3 bases, 7 bases remained unmatched. The CDR3 loop spans 13 amino acids. CDR1 and CDR2 (germline): GTSNPN, SVGIG (reference sequence). Authors of the study amplified TCR beta CDR3 regions from RNA transcripts. HTBI primers drove first-round RT-PCR of the TCR CDR3. A single record per CDR3 protein comes from TCRdb applying MiXCR to the multiplex PCR reads. Of around 760,000 distinct CDR3 sequences in the sample, approximately 40% are singletons; the top ten hold less than 35%. Stable Graves' hyperthyroidism denoted no ophthalmopathy progression over 18 months. The study excluded patients with uncontrolled infection, other autoimmune disease, pregnancy or lactation.

Sequenced material: blood. The sequence derives from a woman aged 40 to 55 with Graves' hyperthyroidism. The chain joins TRBV30 to TRBJ2-7, with 7 nucleotides matching TRBD1. CDR3 sequence reads: CAWSGTVIYEQYF. CDR3 bases: TGTGCCTGGTCCGGGACAGTGATCTACGAGCAGTACTTC.